The 30 T cell receptor beta chains given below trace back to one sample, sequenced in a study of CD8 T cells in Susac syndrome. RNA totalling about 0.45 to 1 ug underwent reverse transcription with random hexamers. TCRdb independently ran MiXCR on the immunoSEQ multiplex PCR reads; one entry per CDR3 protein. The sample lists some 400,000 distinct CDR3 sequences, approximately 85% seen once, with approximately 0.11% in the top ten. Sample: CD8+ T cells from PBMCs. These TCRs come from a human donor with multiple sclerosis.

The rearrangement uses TRBV4-1 and TRBJ2-7; 8 positions agree with TRBD1. The length of the CDR3 is 15 residues. J gave up 4 bases and V 2 bases, and 7 bases lay outside the gene matches. The germline gives CDR1 MGHRA, CDR2 YSYEKL. CDR3 nucleotides: TGCGCCAGCAGCCAAAGACAGGGGACCGTTTACGAGCAGTACTTC. Translated, it gives CASSQRQGTVYEQYF.

The genes are TRBV29-1 and TRBJ1-3; TRBD1 aligns across 8 bases. V was pared by 7 bases and J by 4 bases, with 12 bases of the junction left unmatched. The germline CDR1 and CDR2 sequences are SQVTM and ANQGSEA. The CDR3 runs to 15 residues. Here the CDR3 reads CSGFHQGAKGNTIYF. The CDR3 DNA reads TGCAGCGGTTTCCACCAGGGGGCAAAAGGAAACACCATATATTTT.

J is TRBJ2-2 and V is TRBV4-1; 14 bases fit TRBD2. Germline CDR1 MGHRA, CDR2 YSYEKL. V shed 1 base, J shed 2 bases, and the junction held 9 bases outside the gene matches. The CDR3 runs to 20 residues. CDR3 residues: CASSQVLPGLAGDNTGELFF. CDR3 coding DNA: TGCGCCAGCAGCCAAGTACTCCCGGGACTAGCGGGAGATAACACCGGGGAGCTGTTTTTT.

The chain employs TRBV2 and TRBJ2-6; weak D call: TRBD1 (6 bases). The V end lost 0 bases, the J end lost 0 bases, and 15 bases lay between the germline ends. Germline CDR1 and CDR2: SNHLY and FYNNEI. This CDR3 region has 19 residues. CDR3 nucleotide sequence: TGTGCCAGCAGTGAAGCTTTGTGGGACACCAACTCTGGGGCCAACGTCCTGACTTTC. Its translation: CASSEALWDTNSGANVLTF.

Only a few counts were recorded for this clonotype. V is TRBV2 and J is TRBJ1-4; D is undetermined. The CDR3 covers 15 residues. V shed 7 bases and J shed 1 base, with 13 bases lying between them. Germline loops: CDR1 SNHLY, CDR2 FYNNEI. CDR3 sequence reads: CASKEEYLTNEKLFF. The CDR3 DNA follows: TGTGCCAGCAAAGAGGAGTACCTAACTAATGAAAAACTGTTTTTT.

In nucleotides, the CDR3 is TGTGCCAGCCGGGAGGCGCCGAATAGCAATCAGCCCCAGCATTTT. Its translation: CASREAPNSNQPQHF. The chain has TRBV12-3 or TRBV12-4 and TRBJ1-5; D is uncertain. Trimming stripped 8 bases from V and 0 bases from J, with 14 bases between. This CDR3 is built from 15 residues.

This rearrangement joins TRBV19 to TRBJ1-5; no definite D call. In germline, CDR1 is LNHDA, CDR2 SQIVND (reference sequence). CDR3 size: 12 residues. Deletions cut 6 bases from V and 6 bases from J, with 9 bases between. CDR3 coding DNA: TGTGCCAGTAGCCCCCAGATTCAGCCCCAGCATTTT. This sequence encodes CASSPQIQPQHF.

The V gene is TRBV11-2, the J gene TRBJ1-1, with 7 bases matching TRBD1. This CDR3 is built from 17 residues. CDR1 SGHAT and CDR2 FQNNGV come from the germline V gene. The V gene end was trimmed by 3 bases and the J gene end by 0 bases; junction bases not matched to a gene: 10. The CDR3 loop is CASSFPRDSPMNTEAFF. CDR3 sequence (DNA): TGTGCCAGCAGCTTCCCCCGGGACAGCCCCATGAACACTGAAGCTTTCTTT.

The chain carries TRBV30 and TRBJ2-7; D gene unclear. The CDR3 consists of 13 residues. Germline V gene sequence: CDR1 GTSNPN, CDR2 SVGIG (reference sequence). The V end lost 3 bases, the J end lost 2 bases, and 11 bases lay between the germline ends. The CDR3: CAWSAFQAYEQYF. In DNA, the CDR3 is TGTGCCTGGAGCGCATTCCAAGCCTACGAGCAGTACTTC.

The chain has TRBV7-6 and TRBJ1-6; 12 bases are shared with TRBD1. The CDR3 loop spans 17 amino acids. The ends lost 5 bases at V and 2 bases at J; junction bases unmatched: 4. CDR1 is SGHVS and CDR2 is FNYEAQ in the germline V gene. The CDR3 protein is CASSIRDRGPYNSPLHF. The CDR3, as DNA: TGTGCCAGCAGCATAAGGGACAGGGGGCCCTATAATTCACCCCTCCACTTT.

V usage is TRBV7-3 and J usage is TRBJ1-1; D is ambiguous. The V gene lost 0 bases and the J gene lost 0 bases, with 5 bases spanning the gap. Looked up from germline, CDR1 is SGHTA and CDR2 is FQGTGA. This CDR3 comprises 14 residues. As DNA, the CDR3 is TGTGCCAGCAGCTTAACCCCAGTGAACACTGAAGCTTTCTTT. The encoded protein is CASSLTPVNTEAFF.

The V gene is TRBV7-2, the J gene TRBJ2-7; D not resolved. The CDR3 covers 14 residues. Per germline, CDR1 SGHTA and CDR2 FQGNSA. Deletions cut 1 base from V and 0 bases from J, with 7 bases between. CDR3: CASSLEIGSYEQYF. CDR3 DNA sequence: TGTGCCAGCAGCTTAGAGATAGGCTCCTACGAGCAGTACTTC.

V usage is TRBV4-1 and J usage is TRBJ2-7; D is ambiguous. The CDR3 covers 16 residues. Germline values: CDR1 MGHRA, CDR2 YSYEKL. Trimming removed 0 bases from V and 3 bases from J, with 15 bases in between. The CDR3 DNA reads as TGCGCCAGCAGCCAAGAAAGACCAGGAAGTAGCTACGAGCAGTACTTC. It specifies CASSQERPGSSYEQYF.

The chain uses TRBV27 and TRBJ2-1, with TRBD2 as a possible D gene (6 bases). The CDR3 sequence is 16 residues long. Per germline, CDR1 MNHEY and CDR2 SMNVEV (reference sequence). Trimming removed 2 bases from V and 5 bases from J, with 16 bases in between. CDR3 DNA: TGTGCCAGCAGTTTAATTGGGGGGAGCGCCCACAATGAGCAGTTCTTC. Its translation: CASSLIGGSAHNEQFF.

This clonotype was counted only a few times. The J gene is TRBJ2-7, the V gene TRBV29-1, with D possibly matching TRBD1 (6 bases). Trimming shortened V by 5 bases and J by 4 bases, and 12 bases separated the two germline ends. Germline V gene lookup returns CDR1 SQVTM and CDR2 ANQGSEA. This CDR3 has 12 residues. In nucleotides, the CDR3 is TGCAGCGTTAAAACAGGGTCTTACGAGCAGTACTTC. As protein: CSVKTGSYEQYF.

This clonotype was found a few times. The chain joins TRBV6-5 to TRBJ1-2, with a tentative D call TRBD1 (6 bases). The germline V gene encodes CDR1 MNHEY and CDR2 SVGAGI. The CDR3 is 14 residues long. Between the trimmed V and J ends, which lost 4 bases and 2 bases, there was a span of 11 bases. CDR3 amino acids: CASSSTGRNYGYTF. CDR3 sequence (DNA): TGTGCCAGCAGTTCTACAGGGCGCAACTATGGCTACACCTTC.

This chain joins TRBV13 and TRBJ1-1, with 12 positions matching TRBD1. After removal of 5 bases from V and 11 bases from J, the junction contained 12 bases not matched to a gene. CDR1 is PRHDT, CDR2 FYEKMQ, per germline (reference sequence). The CDR3 has 15 amino acids. The CDR3 nucleotides are TGTGCCAGCAGCCCCCACCGGGACAGGGGGCGCGAGGCTTTCTTT. It is translated as CASSPHRDRGREAFF.

The DNA for the CDR3 is TGTGCCAGCACCCGAGACAAGGTTGATGAAAAACTGTTTTTT. Translating it yields CASTRDKVDEKLFF. The chain links TRBV5-4 to TRBJ1-4; no firm D call. This CDR3 spans 14 amino acids. V was pared by 6 bases and J by 6 bases, with 15 bases between. CDR1 and CDR2 (germline): SGHNT, YYREEE (reference sequence).

CDR3 sequence: CASTQAGTETQYF. The DNA for the CDR3 is TGTGCCAGCACTCAAGCGGGTACAGAGACCCAGTACTTC. This rearrangement joins TRBV27 to TRBJ2-5; D is possibly TRBD2 (6 bases). The CDR3 has 13 amino acids. V lost 7 bases and J 4 bases, leaving 13 bases between the germline ends. CDR1 is MNHEY and CDR2 is SMNVEV in the germline V gene (reference sequence).

The V gene is TRBV11-2, the J gene TRBJ2-1, with TRBD2 identical over 12 bases. The germline CDR1 and CDR2 sequences are SGHAT and FQNNGV. V lost 5 bases, J lost 4 bases, and 12 bases stayed unmatched. The CDR3 extends over 18 amino acids. CDR3 region: CASSTLRLAGVSYNEQFF. For the CDR3, the DNA is TGTGCCAGCAGCACACTCCGACTAGCGGGAGTTAGTTACAATGAGCAGTTCTTC.

The chain uses TRBV27 and TRBJ2-5; 10 bases agree with TRBD2. Trimming took 11 bases from V and 1 from J; bases not matched to a gene: 10. Germline V gives CDR1 MNHEY, CDR2 SMNVEV (reference sequence). The CDR3 consists of 15 residues. The DNA of the CDR3 is TGTGCCGCGAGTGAAGCGGGAGGGGCCCAAGAGACCCAGTACTTC. Protein: CAASEAGGAQETQYF.

CDR3 region: CASSLLSAFSSYNEQFF. The CDR3 DNA reads as TGTGCCAGCAGCTTACTTAGCGCTTTCAGCTCCTACAATGAGCAGTTCTTC. V gene TRBV7-6 combines with J gene TRBJ2-1, with D possibly TRBD2 on 5 matching bases. The CDR3 length is 17 residues. Trimming removed 2 bases from V and 0 bases from J, with 14 bases in between. Germline V gives CDR1 SGHVS, CDR2 FNYEAQ.

The CDR3 is CASSLAQEGETQYF. CDR3 in DNA: TGTGCCAGCAGCTTAGCGCAAGAAGGGGAGACCCAGTACTTC. The V call is TRBV7-9, the J call TRBJ2-5; the D is unclear. Trimming shortened V by 0 bases and J by 5 bases, and 10 bases separated the two germline ends. Germline V gene data show CDR1 as SEHNR and CDR2 as FQNEAQ (reference sequence). The CDR3 covers 14 residues.

This chain connects TRBV4-1 to TRBJ1-5, with unresolved D. V lost 1 base and J 3 bases, leaving 10 bases between the germline ends. The germline CDR1 and CDR2 sequences are MGHRA and YSYEKL. The CDR3 covers 15 residues. The CDR3 DNA reads as TGCGCCAGCAGCCAAGGGCAGAACTCCAATCAGCCCCAGCATTTT. It yields the protein CASSQGQNSNQPQHF.

The chain combines TRBV6-6 with TRBJ1-4; 9 bases fit TRBD1. Trimming took 6 bases from V and 8 from J; bases not matched to a gene: 7. The CDR3 length is 14 residues. Germline values: CDR1 MNHNY, CDR2 SVGAGI (reference sequence). The chain's CDR3 is CASRSDRGWEKLFF. The CDR3 coding sequence is TGTGCCAGCAGATCGGACAGGGGCTGGGAAAAACTGTTTTTT.

The gene calls are TRBV9 and TRBJ2-7, with 10 bases matching TRBD2. V lost 4 bases and J lost 3; bases outside the gene matches: 7. The germline V gene has CDR1 SGDLS and CDR2 YYNGEE. This CDR3 region has 15 residues. The CDR3 loop reads CASSPTSGVLYEQYF. CDR3 nucleotide sequence: TGTGCCAGCAGCCCTACTAGCGGGGTACTCTACGAGCAGTACTTC.

This chain uses TRBV7-2 with TRBJ1-1; D call uncertain. CDR3 size: 13 residues. In germline, CDR1 is SGHTA, CDR2 FQGNSA. Trimming cost V 1 base and J 4 bases, with 7 bases left between them. The CDR3 DNA reads TGTGCCAGCAGCTTAGGCAGGTTCACTGAAGCTTTCTTT. Its protein is CASSLGRFTEAFF.

This clonotype was found a few times. This chain connects TRBV20-1 to TRBJ2-1; the D gene is possibly TRBD2 (6 bases). The CDR3 totals 14 residues. Trimming removed 3 bases at V and 0 bases at J, with 9 bases between. Looked up from germline, CDR1 is DFQATT and CDR2 is SNEGSKA (reference sequence). CDR3 DNA: TGCAGTGCTAGCCTCGGGAGCTCCTACAATGAGCAGTTCTTC. This encodes CSASLGSSYNEQFF.

The V and J genes are TRBV12-3 or TRBV12-4 and TRBJ2-1, with 9 bases matching TRBD1. The CDR3 covers 15 residues. The junction had 12 bases not matched to a gene; V was cut back by 5 bases and J by 10 bases. For the CDR3, the DNA is TGTGCCAGCAGTCTCGGGACAGGGCCAAGTGAGGAGCAGTTCTTC. Encoded protein: CASSLGTGPSEEQFF.

The genes are TRBV4-1 and TRBJ2-7; 12 bases agree with TRBD1. Germline-derived CDR1 and CDR2 are MGHRA and YSYEKL. The CDR3 is made up of 16 amino acids. The V segment lost 3 bases and the J segment 7 bases; nucleotides outside the gene matches: 10. CDR3: CASSHGPGQGAWEQYF. CDR3 nucleotide sequence: TGCGCCAGCAGCCACGGGCCGGGACAGGGGGCTTGGGAGCAGTACTTC.